Following are 3 T cell receptor beta chains from one sample sequenced in a study of T cells in localized non-small cell lung cancer. Measured with immunoSEQ multiplex PCR; TCRdb has only the in-frame clones, and not every one. The table lists about 36,000 clones, around nine tenths of them singletons. Sequenced here: peripheral blood, sampled before any cancer treatment. The receptors originated from a woman aged 35 to 69 with stage I lung adenocarcinoma.

This chain links TRBV6-6 with TRBJ2-3; D unclear. V was cut by 0 bases and J by 11 bases, with 15 bases left in between. Germline assignment: CDR1 MNHNY and CDR2 SVGAGI (reference sequence). The CDR3 contains 14 residues. Written as DNA, the CDR3 is TGTGCCAGCAGTTACTCGAAGGCCCTTGCCGGGCAGTATTTT. Residues: CASSYSKALAGQYF.

This chain connects TRBV29-1 to TRBJ1-1; D may be TRBD1 (6 bases). Trimming removed 4 bases from V and 0 bases from J, with 15 bases in between. CDR3 size: 15 residues. Germline V gene lookup returns CDR1 SQVTM and CDR2 ANQGSEA. In DNA, the CDR3 is TGCAGCGTTGGGCAGGGGTGGGGGATGAACACTGAAGCTTTCTTT. It yields the protein CSVGQGWGMNTEAFF. Using reference TRBV29-1 and TRBJ1-1 for the parts outside the CDR3, the full variable domain is SAVISQKPSRDICQRGTSLTIQCQVDSQVTMMFWYRQQPGQSLTLIATANQGSEATYESGFVIDKFPISRPNLTFSTLTVSNMSPEDSSIYLCSVGQGWGMNTEAFFGQGTRLTVV.

The chain combines TRBV5-1 with TRBJ1-4; D may be TRBD1 (6 bases). The germline V and J ends were trimmed by 2 bases and 8 bases, with 16 bases remaining between them. Germline CDR1 is SGHRS and CDR2 is YFSETQ. The CDR3 is 15 residues long. CDR3 bases: TGCGCCAGCAGCTTAATCGGGACATCTCAAGAAAAACTGTTTTTT. Its protein is CASSLIGTSQEKLFF.